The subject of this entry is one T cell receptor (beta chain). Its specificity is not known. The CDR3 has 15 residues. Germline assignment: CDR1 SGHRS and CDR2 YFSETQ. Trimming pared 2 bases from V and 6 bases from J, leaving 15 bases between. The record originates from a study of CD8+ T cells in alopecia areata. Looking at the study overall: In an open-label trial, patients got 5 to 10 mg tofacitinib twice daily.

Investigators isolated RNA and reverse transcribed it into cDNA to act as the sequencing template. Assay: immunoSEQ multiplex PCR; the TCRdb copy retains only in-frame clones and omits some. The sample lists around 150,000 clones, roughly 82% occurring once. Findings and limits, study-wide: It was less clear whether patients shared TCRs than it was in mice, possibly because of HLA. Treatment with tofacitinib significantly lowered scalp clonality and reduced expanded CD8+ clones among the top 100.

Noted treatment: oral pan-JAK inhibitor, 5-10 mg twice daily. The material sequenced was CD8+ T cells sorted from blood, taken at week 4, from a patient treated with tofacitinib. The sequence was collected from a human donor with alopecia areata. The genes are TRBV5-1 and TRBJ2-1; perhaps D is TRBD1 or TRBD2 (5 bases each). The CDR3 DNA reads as TGCGCCAGCAGCTTCCGGGACCCTTTGACCAATGAGCAGTTCTTC. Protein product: CASSFRDPLTNEQFF.